This is a list of T cell receptor beta chains from one sample in a study of cytomegalovirus exposure and HLA in healthy donors. This table comes from immunoSEQ multiplex PCR, and its TCRdb copy is limited to in-frame clones, with some not included. The sample carries 150,000 to 200,000 clones, 65% to 85% recorded once. Sequencing was done on a sample of PBMCs. These receptors originate from a woman in her 30s in good health and CMV-seropositive. Both conserved end residues are part of each CDR3.

v_call	j_call	cdr3_aa
TRBV10-1	TRBJ2-7	CASSDSGTSIAYEQYF
TRBV7-6	TRBJ2-7	CASSLDHTYEQYF
TRBV27	TRBJ2-1	CASSFRGRRDNEQFF
TRBV19	TRBJ1-2	CASSIGGDYGYTF
TRBV6-5	TRBJ1-2	CASSQRQGAHYGYTF
TRBV27	TRBJ1-3	CASSAQGASGNTIYF
TRBV2	TRBJ1-5	CAGGNHSNQPQHF
TRBV6-1	TRBJ1-4	CASSELSTLGNEKLFF
TRBV19	TRBJ1-5	CASGFPGYNQPQHF
TRBV4-1	TRBJ1-1	CASSQDPPGRTEAFF
TRBV18	TRBJ2-1	CASSREIGQGWNEQFF
TRBV5-6	TRBJ1-4	CASSSAGFNEKLFF
TRBV5-6	TRBJ1-2	CASSFAGQGEAGYTF
TRBV4-1	TRBJ2-4	CASSLRQGNIQYF
TRBV6-5	TRBJ2-1	CASSRSRHEQFF
TRBV11-2	TRBJ1-3	CASSLGLEDTIYF
TRBV27	TRBJ2-2	CATSNTGELFF
TRBV28	TRBJ2-1	CASRRQVLVFF
TRBV7-3	TRBJ2-2	CASSLKRDYTGELFF
TRBV27	TRBJ2-1	CASSRAGPSEQFF
TRBV18	TRBJ1-2	CASSPPTVSYGYTF
TRBV13	TRBJ1-1	CASSFNMQGKAFF
TRBV28	TRBJ2-7	CASTYGQGGSYEQYF
TRBV29-1	TRBJ1-2	CSVGQGQGYTF
TRBV9	TRBJ1-1	CASSVDGRSYEAFF
TRBV5-4	TRBJ2-7	CASSLSSRNEQYF
TRBV6-6	TRBJ2-7	CASSYSKLVIEQYF
TRBV9	TRBJ2-1	CASSPPGTGLYNEQFF
TRBV5-1	TRBJ2-6	CASSFVGQGKLGGANVLTF
TRBV6-5	NA	CASSWGTLSYEQYF
TRBV7-2	TRBJ1-2	CASSLAGRYYGYTF
TRBV7-9	TRBJ1-4	CASTPIRSTNEKLFF
TRBV9	TRBJ2-1	CASSEAGPPYNEQFF
TRBV5-1	TRBJ1-1	CASTFKGQNTEAFF
TRBV6-5	TRBJ1-4	CASSTGQGNEKLFF
TRBV11-3	TRBJ2-1	CASSLVGVSEQFF
TRBV19	TRBJ2-1	CASSMAASYNEQFF
TRBV7-2	TRBJ2-1	CASSWDRVEQFF
TRBV10-3	TRBJ2-3	CAISLTSTDTQYF
TRBV4-2	TRBJ2-3	CASSQDREFTDTQYF
TRBV19	TRBJ2-3	CASSNRDYTDTQYF
TRBV19	TRBJ2-2	CASSRAGTTGELFF
TRBV29-1	TRBJ2-3	CSVEDGGFGDTQYF
TRBV28	TRBJ2-1	CASSLLLNYNEQFF
TRBV5-1	TRBJ2-1	CASSQGGIEQFF
TRBV4-3	TRBJ2-7	CASSQTRGPYEQYF
TRBV19	TRBJ2-7	CASSRDNSYEQYF
TRBV18	TRBJ2-7	CASSPLAQGDYEQYF
TRBV2	TRBJ2-1	CASSDPRLAGGLDEQFF
TRBV21-1	TRBJ2-1	CASIQFRGQGDEQFF
TRBV5-1	TRBJ1-1	CASSLPGEAFF
TRBV19	TRBJ1-1	CASLRGTGTGNTEAFF
TRBV6-1	TRBJ1-3	CASSGHLSSGNTIYF
TRBV7-2	TRBJ2-3	CASSAMTSFGDTQYF
TRBV18	TRBJ2-3	CASSPGDTQYF